A selection of T cell receptor beta chains follows, all from one sample in a study of cytomegalovirus exposure and HLA in healthy donors. Measured with immunoSEQ multiplex PCR; TCRdb has only the in-frame clones, and not every one. Of some 110,000 clones detected, approximately 70% appear once; the ten largest clones hold 8% to 9.5%. Sequences were obtained from PBMCs. These receptor sequences come from a man aged 25-45 years in good health and CMV-seropositive. Both conserved end residues are part of each CDR3. The D gene is left open where the match is weak. The size field is filled for only some rows; it gives once, few, many or a size class.

15	TRBV5-1	TRBJ2-3	TRBD1	-	TGCGCCAGCAGCTTCAGGGGACAGCACACAGATACGCAGTATTTT	CASSFRGQHTDTQYF
14	TRBV21-1	TRBJ2-5	-	once	TGTGCCCATAGCGTGTCCCCAACCCAAGAGACCCAGTACTTC	CAHSVSPTQETQYF
15	TRBV11-2	TRBJ1-5	-	once	TGTGCCAGCAGCTTAGCGGGGGGAGGAAATCAGCCCCAGCATTTT	CASSLAGGGNQPQHF
19	TRBV19	TRBJ1-5	TRBD1	-	TGTGCCAGTAGTACTCACAGGGGATCCTATGGGTATAGCAATCAGCCCCAGCATTTT	CASSTHRGSYGYSNQPQHF
15	TRBV4-1	TRBJ1-1	TRBD1	-	TGCGCCAGCAGCCAAGATATCGCAGGGGGCACTGAAGCTTTCTTT	CASSQDIAGGTEAFF
17	TRBV27	TRBJ1-5	-	-	TGTGCCAGCAGTCAACAGGGACCCGGATTTGGCAATCAGCCCCAGCATTTT	CASSQQGPGFGNQPQHF
19	TRBV2	TRBJ2-3	TRBD2	-	TGTGCCAGCACCCCAAATGGTCTAGCGGGGGGTATTAGCACAGATACGCAGTATTTT	CASTPNGLAGGISTDTQYF
13	TRBV19	TRBJ2-3	TRBD2	-	TGTGCCAGTACTCAGGGTAGCGGGGATACGCAGTATTTT	CASTQGSGDTQYF
14	TRBV28	TRBJ2-7	TRBD2	-	TGTGCCAGCAGTTTCAGCGGGGGTCCATACGAGCAGTACTTC	CASSFSGGPYEQYF
13	TRBV19	TRBJ1-2	-	-	TGTGCCAGTAGTATAGCAGGGTCCTATGGCTACACCTTC	CASSIAGSYGYTF
14	TRBV18	TRBJ2-2	-	-	TGTGCCAGCTCACAACAGGCGAACACCGGGGAGCTGTTTTTT	CASSQQANTGELFF
15	TRBV7-9	TRBJ1-2	TRBD1	once	TGTGCCAGCAGCTTCCTGGAGGGGGCTTTTGGTGGCTACACCTTC	CASSFLEGAFGGYTF
14	TRBV30	TRBJ1-4	-	-	TGTGCCTGGAGGACTCCGGGACACCAGGAAAAACTGTTTTTT	CAWRTPGHQEKLFF
14	TRBV7-9	TRBJ1-1	TRBD1	few	TGTGCCAGCAGCTCTACAGGGGGAGGGACTGAAGCTTTCTTT	CASSSTGGGTEAFF
14	TRBV7-6	TRBJ2-5	-	-	TGTGCCAGCAGCACCCCGGGACTCCAAGAGACCCAGTACTTC	CASSTPGLQETQYF
14	TRBV6-4	TRBJ2-2	TRBD1	-	TGTGCCAGCAGTTCGGACAGGTACACCGGGGAGCTGTTTTTT	CASSSDRYTGELFF
16	TRBV7-9	TRBJ1-5	-	-	TGTGCCAGCAGCTCGGGTGGCGGCGGGGGCAATCAGCCCCAGCATTTT	CASSSGGGGGNQPQHF
17	TRBV10-3	TRBJ1-2	-	-	TGTGCCATCAGTGACGTCGGAGGGGTGAATTCTAACTATGGCTACACCTTC	CAISDVGGVNSNYGYTF
14	TRBV7-2	TRBJ2-5	TRBD1	-	TGTGCCAGCAGCCCCGGACAGGCCGCGGTGACCCAGTACTTC	CASSPGQAAVTQYF
16	TRBV14	TRBJ1-2	TRBD1	-	TGTGCCAGCAGTTATATCCGGGACAGGAATAACTATGGCTACACCTTC	CASSYIRDRNNYGYTF
15	TRBV5-6	TRBJ1-5	-	few	TGTGCCAGCAGCTTCTCCCGAACGGGCAATCAGCCCCAGCATTTT	CASSFSRTGNQPQHF
14	TRBV7-2	TRBJ1-2	-	-	TGTGCCAGCAGCTTAGGCGGCAGGGTGGCGGGCTACACCTTC	CASSLGGRVAGYTF
14	TRBV6-5	TRBJ1-2	-	once	TGTGCCAGCAGCCCATCTCTAGGGGACTATGGCTACACCTTC	CASSPSLGDYGYTF
13	TRBV29-1	TRBJ1-2	-	-	TGCAGCGTTGCCGGCGGGGGGCTGGAGGGCTACACCTTC	CSVAGGGLEGYTF
15	TRBV18	TRBJ2-3	TRBD2	-	TGTGCCAGCTCACCCGCGGGGGGGCCCGCAGATACGCAGTATTTT	CASSPAGGPADTQYF
14	TRBV19	TRBJ1-2	-	-	TGTGCCAGTACCCTAAACCGGGTTAACTATGGCTACACCTTC	CASTLNRVNYGYTF
18	TRBV4-3	TRBJ2-2	TRBD2	once	TGCGCCAGCAGCCAAGATCGACTAGCGGGAGGGCCGGGCGGGGAGCTGTTTTTT	CASSQDRLAGGPGGELFF
16	TRBV5-1	TRBJ2-5	TRBD1	few	TGCGCCAGCAGCTTGAGGCCCGGGACAGGGAACGAGACCCAGTACTTC	CASSLRPGTGNETQYF
17	TRBV7-9	TRBJ1-1	TRBD1	-	TGTGCCAGCAGCTTAGCCTCCTTACAGGGGGGTGACACTGAAGCTTTCTTT	CASSLASLQGGDTEAFF
15	TRBV29-1	TRBJ1-5	TRBD1	few	TGCAGCGTTGTTTGGACAGGGGTGGAAAATCAGCCCCAGCATTTT	CSVVWTGVENQPQHF
14	TRBV6-5	TRBJ2-1	-	-	TGTGCCAGCAGTTACGAACCAGGCTTGAATGAGCAGTTCTTC	CASSYEPGLNEQFF
13	TRBV6-1	TRBJ2-5	TRBD2	-	TGTGCCTCGTGGGGCGGGAGTGAAGAGACCCAGTACTTC	CASWGGSEETQYF
14	TRBV7-6	TRBJ2-7	TRBD2	-	TGTGCCAGCAGTATGACTAGCGGGGGGGCCGATCAGTACTTC	CASSMTSGGADQYF